The following is a T cell receptor (beta chain) sequence with its context. The antigen it recognizes is unknown. Per-base qualities were not stored, and no clone one base away is much larger. This record comes from a study of shared clonotypes between healthy human individuals (dated by TCRdb to between 2020 and 2021). Looking at the study overall: A couple of women and a few men aged 18 to 49 years were included in the cohort. For each donor, CD4 naive and CD4 memory were each given three plates, CD8 naive was given two plates, and CD8 memory was given one plate. Blood TCR repertoires of about 5 healthy adults were deeply sequenced to estimate repertoire size and the extent of clonotype sharing between individuals. Different laboratories and diverse techniques were used to prepare libraries and sequence TCR repertoires, to increase sequencing depth and limit assay-specific biases. Between about 0.94 and 8.9 billion PBMCs per donor were obtained by leukapheresis. The paper's findings and limits, for the study overall: Compared with non-shared clonotypes, the clonotypes found in all four sorted-subset donors had higher generation probabilities. Across several donors, approximately 5% of naive CD4, roughly 3.4% of naive CD8, about 2.3% of memory CD4, and about 0.4% of memory CD8 clonotypes were shared. Naive subsets generally had larger estimated clonotype richness than memory subsets did. Sampling was limited to blood, and TCR repertoires in tissue likely differ from TCR repertoires in blood. Based on pairwise subsampling, the degree of clonotype sharing among donors was expected to be affected by sequencing depth. Incomplete sequencing was indicated by rarefaction of sorted-subset datasets, despite the large sequencing depth. The small number of donors limited the genetic and exposure-history diversity represented.

The CDR3 goes from the cysteine to the phenylalanine over 16 residues. The read is trimmed to its CDR3 DNA, 48 bases read in frame from base 1. V is trimmed back by 1 base and J by 2 bases, and the junction contains 7 bases that no gene match accounts for. CDR1 MNHEY and CDR2 SVGAGI are derived from the germline V gene. The donors were healthy, HIV-negative adults with no recently reported acute infections or vaccinations. Every donor was a Caucasian adult living in Nashville, Tennessee, USA. CD4+ T cells were enriched through magnetic negative selection, after which naive cells were positively selected on CD45RA and the remaining negative fraction served as the memory subset. Blood was collected by leukapheresis, and PBMCs were isolated by Ficoll-Histopaque density gradient centrifugation and then cryopreserved in liquid nitrogen vapor phase. Analytical flow cytometry was used to check the purity and quantity of each magnetically sorted T cell population. From each sorted fraction, genomic DNA was isolated and quantified by UV absorbance on a Nanodrop 2000c.

Using the deep immunoSEQ assay, multiplex PCR amplified TCR CDR3 regions from genomic DNA. Genomic DNA extracted from each cell subset was distributed evenly over all wells of several immunoSEQ 96-well plates, and each plate served as one replicate. For sorted subsets, approximately 200 ng of genomic DNA, equivalent to 30,000 or so T cell genomes, went into each replicate PCR. Purified libraries were measured with a Qubit 3.0 fluorometer, size-checked on a Bioanalyzer 2100, and measured again with the KAPA Library Quantification kit. Every immunoSEQ 96-well plate was sequenced on a dedicated single-read 150-cycle Illumina NextSeq 550 flow cell. The original pipeline was this. Because the immunoSEQ output held only junctional sequences and lacked quality scores, the filtering could not match the filtering applied to full-length reads. Sequences were annotated with PyIR, a Python wrapper for IgBLAST v1.9, using IMGT germline references to assign V/J genes and CDR3. Reads with weak V/J assignments (E-value above 1e-6), missing CDR3, stop codons, out-of-frame junctions, or ambiguous translated residues were removed. V3J clonotypes were defined by identical inferred V gene, J gene, and CDR3 amino acid sequence. To compute the percentage overlap between repertoires, the number of shared unique clonotypes was divided by the size of the smaller repertoire. Three approaches were used to assess repertoire richness: RTK rarefaction, the Chao1 estimator, and Recon v2.1 estimates of unobserved clonotypes. For all TCRbeta clonotypes obtained by the gDNA method from four donors, generation probabilities were computed with OLGA. Drawn from immuneACCESS, this table holds only the in-frame rearrangements with V and J called that TCRdb kept. Clones are partly lost; checked studies trace under half to an unresolved V gene and leave the rest unexplained. The DNA gave D and trimming, while V, J and clone size come from that table. This sample is represented by about 2 million clones; roughly 94% of them were singletons. The top ten clones comprise approximately 0.13% of the sample.

The chain couples TRBV6-5 to TRBJ2-7, and TRBD1 aligns with 8 junction nucleotides. This sequence was found in a man between 18 and 35 years old in good health. The sequencing sample was made of naive CD4+ T cells sorted from blood. This specimen's cell subset or site label, interpreted: CD45RA+ positively selected. The DNA sequence follows: TGTGCCAGCAGTTACTACGGGACAGGCGATACCTACGAGCAGTACTTC. Translated, it reads CASSYYGTGDTYEQYF.